The entry below describes one T cell receptor beta chain. The record originates from a study of blood T cell repertoires in COVID-19. Study-level background: The analysed material was cDNA or gDNA that came from T cells, B-cell-depleted T cells, or PBMCs.

Generated by immunoSEQ multiplex PCR, the TCRdb table keeps only in-frame clones and is missing some. The table records approximately 120,000 clones, 86% of them present only once. The germline V gene has CDR1 MNHEY and CDR2 SVGAGI. The V gene end was trimmed by 7 bases and the J gene end by 1 base; junction bases not matched to a gene: 5. The CDR3 runs 15 residues. This chain connects TRBV6-5 to TRBJ2-2; 8 bases line up with TRBD1. Sequenced: peripheral blood. The TCR comes from a human donor in a cohort sampled during active COVID-19. CDR3 in DNA: TGTGCCAGCAAAGTAGGGACAGGGAACACCGGGGAGCTGTTTTTT. The encoded protein is CASKVGTGNTGELFF.